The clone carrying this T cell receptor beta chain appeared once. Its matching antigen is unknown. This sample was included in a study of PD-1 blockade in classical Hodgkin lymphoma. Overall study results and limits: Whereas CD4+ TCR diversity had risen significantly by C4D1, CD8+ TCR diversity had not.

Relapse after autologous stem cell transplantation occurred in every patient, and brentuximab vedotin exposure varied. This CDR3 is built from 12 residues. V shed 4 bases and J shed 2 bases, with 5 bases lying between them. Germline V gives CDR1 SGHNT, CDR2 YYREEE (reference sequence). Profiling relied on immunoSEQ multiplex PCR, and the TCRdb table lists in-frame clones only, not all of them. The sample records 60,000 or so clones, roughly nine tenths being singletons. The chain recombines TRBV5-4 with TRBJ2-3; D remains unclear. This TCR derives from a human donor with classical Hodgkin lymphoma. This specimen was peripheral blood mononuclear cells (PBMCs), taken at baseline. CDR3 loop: CASSGDTDTQYF. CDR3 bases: TGTGCCAGCAGCGGGGACACAGATACGCAGTATTTT.